This paragraph reports one T cell receptor (beta chain). This specimen belongs to a study of blood T cell repertoires in COVID-19. Whole-study context: COVID-19 samples from acute and convalescent phases originated in the United States, Italy and Spain.

The germline V and J ends were trimmed by 1 base and 5 bases, with 8 bases remaining between them. The CDR3 has 13 residues. From germline, CDR1 is LGHDT and CDR2 YNNKEL (reference sequence). Some clones are missing from TCRdb's copy, which holds only in-frame ones; the method was immunoSEQ multiplex PCR. Seen here are just over 200,000 clones, around three quarters observed once, and the top ten hold about 5.5%. Sequencing was performed on peripheral blood. This clonotype was sampled from a woman in her 70s with acute or convalescent COVID-19. The chain links TRBV3-1 (or the pseudogene TRBV3-2) to TRBJ1-1; D is undetermined. The CDR3 region is CASSQVSGTEAFF. The CDR3 DNA sequence: TGTGCCAGCAGCCAAGTATCGGGGACTGAAGCTTTCTTT.